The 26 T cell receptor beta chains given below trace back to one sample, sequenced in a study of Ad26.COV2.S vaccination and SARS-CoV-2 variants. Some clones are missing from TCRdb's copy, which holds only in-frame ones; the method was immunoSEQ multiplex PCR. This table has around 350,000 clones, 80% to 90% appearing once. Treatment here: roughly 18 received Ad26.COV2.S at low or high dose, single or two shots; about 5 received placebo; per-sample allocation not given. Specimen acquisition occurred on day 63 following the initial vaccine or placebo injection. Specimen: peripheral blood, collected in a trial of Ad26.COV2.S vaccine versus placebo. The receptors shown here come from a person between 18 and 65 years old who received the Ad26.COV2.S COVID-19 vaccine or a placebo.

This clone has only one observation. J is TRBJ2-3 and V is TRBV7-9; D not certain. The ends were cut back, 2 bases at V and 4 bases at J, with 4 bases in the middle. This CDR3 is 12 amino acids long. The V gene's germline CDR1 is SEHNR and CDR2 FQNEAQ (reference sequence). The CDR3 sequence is CASSLSPDTQYF. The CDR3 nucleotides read TGTGCCAGCAGCTTAAGTCCAGATACGCAGTATTTT.

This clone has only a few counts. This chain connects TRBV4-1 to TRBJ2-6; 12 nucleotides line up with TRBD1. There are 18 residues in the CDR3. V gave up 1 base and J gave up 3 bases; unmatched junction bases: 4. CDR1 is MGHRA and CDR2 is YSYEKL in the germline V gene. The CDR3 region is CASSQVWDRGRGANVLTF. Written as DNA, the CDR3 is TGCGCCAGCAGCCAAGTGTGGGACAGGGGGCGTGGGGCCAACGTCCTGACTTTC.

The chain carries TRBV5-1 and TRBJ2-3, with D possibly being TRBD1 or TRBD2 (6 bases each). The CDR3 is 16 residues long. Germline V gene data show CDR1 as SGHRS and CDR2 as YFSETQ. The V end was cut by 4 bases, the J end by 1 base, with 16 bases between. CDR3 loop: CASSPGGGGGTDTQYF. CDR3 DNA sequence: TGCGCCAGCAGCCCCGGTGGGGGCGGGGGCACAGATACGCAGTATTTT.

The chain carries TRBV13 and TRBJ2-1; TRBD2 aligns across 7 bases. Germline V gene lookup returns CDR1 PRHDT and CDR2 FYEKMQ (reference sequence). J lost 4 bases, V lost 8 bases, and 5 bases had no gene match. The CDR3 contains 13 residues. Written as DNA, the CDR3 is TGTGCCAGCGGGCTAGCGGAATACAATGAGCAGTTCTTC. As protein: CASGLAEYNEQFF.

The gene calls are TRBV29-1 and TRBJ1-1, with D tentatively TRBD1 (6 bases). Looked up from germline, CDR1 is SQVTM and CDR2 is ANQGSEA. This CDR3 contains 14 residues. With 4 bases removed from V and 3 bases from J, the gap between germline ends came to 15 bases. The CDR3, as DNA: TGCAGCGTTGGGCAGGGGAGCGTCGACACTGAAGCTTTCTTT. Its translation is CSVGQGSVDTEAFF.

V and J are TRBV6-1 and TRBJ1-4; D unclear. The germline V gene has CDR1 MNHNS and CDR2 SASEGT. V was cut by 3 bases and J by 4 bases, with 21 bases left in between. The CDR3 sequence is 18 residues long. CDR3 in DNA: TGTGCCAGCAGTGACCCCGAAGGGAGGGTCTATAGTAATGAAAAACTGTTTTTT. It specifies CASSDPEGRVYSNEKLFF.

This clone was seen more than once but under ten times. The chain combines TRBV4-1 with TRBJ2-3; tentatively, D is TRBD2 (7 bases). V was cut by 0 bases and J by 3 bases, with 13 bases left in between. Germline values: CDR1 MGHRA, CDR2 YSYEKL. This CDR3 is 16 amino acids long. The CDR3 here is CASSQDFGGLTDTQYF. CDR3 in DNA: TGCGCCAGCAGCCAAGATTTCGGGGGGCTGACAGATACGCAGTATTTT.

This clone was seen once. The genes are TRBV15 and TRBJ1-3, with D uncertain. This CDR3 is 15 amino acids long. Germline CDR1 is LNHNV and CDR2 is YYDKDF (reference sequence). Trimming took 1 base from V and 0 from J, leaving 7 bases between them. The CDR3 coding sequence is TGTGCCACCAGCAGAGTTCAGAGCTCTGGAAACACCATATATTTT. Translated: CATSRVQSSGNTIYF.

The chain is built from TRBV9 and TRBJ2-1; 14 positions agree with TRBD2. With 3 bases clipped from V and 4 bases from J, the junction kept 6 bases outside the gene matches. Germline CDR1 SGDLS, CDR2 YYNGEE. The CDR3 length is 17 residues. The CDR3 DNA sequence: TGTGCCAGCAGCGCCCGACTAGCGGGGGGGACATACAATGAGCAGTTCTTC. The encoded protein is CASSARLAGGTYNEQFF.

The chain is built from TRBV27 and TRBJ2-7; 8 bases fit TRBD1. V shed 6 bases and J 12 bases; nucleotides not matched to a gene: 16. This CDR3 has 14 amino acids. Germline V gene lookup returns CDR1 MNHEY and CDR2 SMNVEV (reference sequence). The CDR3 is CASRPDRGHTFLYF. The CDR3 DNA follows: TGTGCCAGCAGACCCGACAGGGGTCATACTTTTTTGTACTTC.

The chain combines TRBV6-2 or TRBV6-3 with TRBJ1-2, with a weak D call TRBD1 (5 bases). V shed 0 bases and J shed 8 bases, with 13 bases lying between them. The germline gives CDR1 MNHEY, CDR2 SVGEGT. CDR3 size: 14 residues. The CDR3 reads CASSYSPTAGGYTF. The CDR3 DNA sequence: TGTGCCAGCAGTTACTCGCCGACAGCCGGGGGCTACACCTTC.

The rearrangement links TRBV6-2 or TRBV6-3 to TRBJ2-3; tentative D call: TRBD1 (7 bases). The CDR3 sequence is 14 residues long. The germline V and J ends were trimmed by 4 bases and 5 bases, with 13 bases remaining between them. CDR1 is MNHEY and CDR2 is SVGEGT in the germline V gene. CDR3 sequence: CASSSGGPGDTQYF. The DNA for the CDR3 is TGTGCCAGCAGTTCAGGGGGGCCCGGAGATACGCAGTATTTT.

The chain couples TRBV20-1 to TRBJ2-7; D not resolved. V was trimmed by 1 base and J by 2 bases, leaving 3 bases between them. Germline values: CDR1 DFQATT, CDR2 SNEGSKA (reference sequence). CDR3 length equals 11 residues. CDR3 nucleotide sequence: TGCAGTGCTAGAGTTACCTACGAGCAGTACTTC. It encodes CSARVTYEQYF.

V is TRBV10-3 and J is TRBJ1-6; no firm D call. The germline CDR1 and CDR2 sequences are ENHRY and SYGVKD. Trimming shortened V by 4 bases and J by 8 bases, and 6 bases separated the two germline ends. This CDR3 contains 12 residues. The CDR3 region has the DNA TGTGCCATCAGTGCGCCCTATTCACCCCTCCACTTT. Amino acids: CAISAPYSPLHF.

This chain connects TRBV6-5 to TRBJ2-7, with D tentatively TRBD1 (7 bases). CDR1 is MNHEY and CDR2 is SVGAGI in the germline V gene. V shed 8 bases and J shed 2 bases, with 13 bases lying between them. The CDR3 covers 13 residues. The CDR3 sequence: CASAQGGPYEQYF. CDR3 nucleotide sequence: TGTGCCAGCGCCCAGGGGGGTCCCTACGAGCAGTACTTC.

CDR3 in amino acids: CASSQLPGVDYGYTF. CDR3 sequence (DNA): TGCGCCAGCAGCCAACTACCAGGGGTGGACTATGGCTACACCTTC. V usage is TRBV4-3 and J usage is TRBJ1-2, with D perhaps matching TRBD1 (6 bases). Trimming stripped 2 bases from V and 3 bases from J, with 13 bases between. From germline, CDR1 is LGHNA and CDR2 YSLEER. The CDR3 has 15 amino acids.

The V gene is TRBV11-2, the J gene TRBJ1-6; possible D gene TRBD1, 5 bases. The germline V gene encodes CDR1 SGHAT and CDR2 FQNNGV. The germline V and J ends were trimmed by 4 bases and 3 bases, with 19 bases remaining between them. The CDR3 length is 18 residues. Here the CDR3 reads CASSSRGTGSLYNSPLHF. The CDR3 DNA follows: TGTGCCAGCAGCTCGCGGGGGACCGGCTCCCTCTATAATTCACCCCTCCACTTT.

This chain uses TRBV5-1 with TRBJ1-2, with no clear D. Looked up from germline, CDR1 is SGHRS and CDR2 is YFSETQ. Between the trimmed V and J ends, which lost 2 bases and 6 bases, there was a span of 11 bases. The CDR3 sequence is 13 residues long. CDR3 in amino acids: CASSFLPFNGYTF. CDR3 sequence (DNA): TGCGCCAGCAGCTTCCTCCCCTTTAATGGCTACACCTTC.

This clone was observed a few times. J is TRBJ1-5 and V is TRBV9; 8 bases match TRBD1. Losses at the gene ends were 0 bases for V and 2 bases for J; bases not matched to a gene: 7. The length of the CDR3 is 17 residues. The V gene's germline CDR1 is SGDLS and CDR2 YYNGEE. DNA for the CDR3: TGTGCCAGCAGCGTAGAGCAGGGGGCAGGTCGCAATCAGCCCCAGCATTTT. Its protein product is CASSVEQGAGRNQPQHF.

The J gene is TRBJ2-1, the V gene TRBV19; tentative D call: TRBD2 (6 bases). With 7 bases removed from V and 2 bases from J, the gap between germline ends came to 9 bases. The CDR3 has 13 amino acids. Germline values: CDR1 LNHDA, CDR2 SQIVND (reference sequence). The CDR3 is CASNGGAYNEQFF. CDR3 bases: TGTGCCAGTAACGGAGGGGCCTACAATGAGCAGTTCTTC.

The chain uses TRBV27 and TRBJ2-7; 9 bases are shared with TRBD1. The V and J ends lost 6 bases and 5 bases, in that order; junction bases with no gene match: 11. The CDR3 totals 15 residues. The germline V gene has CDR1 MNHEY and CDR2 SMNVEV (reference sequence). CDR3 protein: CASRPVGTGMNEQYF. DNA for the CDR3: TGTGCCAGCAGGCCCGTCGGGACAGGGATGAACGAGCAGTACTTC.

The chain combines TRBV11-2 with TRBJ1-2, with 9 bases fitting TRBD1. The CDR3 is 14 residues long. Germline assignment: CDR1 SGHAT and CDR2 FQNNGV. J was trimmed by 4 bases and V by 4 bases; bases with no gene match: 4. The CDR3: CASSSGQGGYGYTF. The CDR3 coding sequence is TGTGCCAGCAGCTCGGGACAGGGTGGCTATGGCTACACCTTC.

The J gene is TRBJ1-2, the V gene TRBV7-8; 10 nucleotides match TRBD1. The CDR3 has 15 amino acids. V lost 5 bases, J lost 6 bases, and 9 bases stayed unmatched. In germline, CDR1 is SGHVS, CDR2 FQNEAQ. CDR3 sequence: CASSPRDRGFHGYTF. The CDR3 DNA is TGTGCCAGCAGCCCAAGGGACAGGGGATTCCATGGCTACACCTTC.

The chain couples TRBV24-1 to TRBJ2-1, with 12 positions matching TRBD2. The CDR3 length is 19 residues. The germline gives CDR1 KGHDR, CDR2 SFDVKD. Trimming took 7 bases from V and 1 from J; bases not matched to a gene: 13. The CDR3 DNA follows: TGTGCCACCAGCCATCGGGCACAGACTAGCGGGAGTTCCTACAATGAGCAGTTCTTC. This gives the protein CATSHRAQTSGSSYNEQFF.

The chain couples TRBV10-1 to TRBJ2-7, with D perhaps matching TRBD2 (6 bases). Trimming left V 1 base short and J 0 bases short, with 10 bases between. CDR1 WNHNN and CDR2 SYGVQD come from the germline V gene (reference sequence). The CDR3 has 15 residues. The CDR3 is CASSELAGSSYEQYF. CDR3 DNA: TGCGCCAGCAGTGAGTTGGCGGGAAGCTCCTACGAGCAGTACTTC.

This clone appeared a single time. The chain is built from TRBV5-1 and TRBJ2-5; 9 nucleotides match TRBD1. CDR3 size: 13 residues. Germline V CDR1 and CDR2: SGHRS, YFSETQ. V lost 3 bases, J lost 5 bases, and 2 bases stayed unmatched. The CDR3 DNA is TGCGCCAGCAGCTCAGGACAGGGGGAGACCCAGTACTTC. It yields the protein CASSSGQGETQYF.